This T cell receptor beta chain is drawn from a study of identical twins' blood T cells. In TCRdb, the 5' RACE reads were re-called with MiXCR into one record per CDR3 protein. The sample gives 300,000 to 450,000 distinct CDR3 sequences, roughly 28% of which show up once; around 5.6% is in the top ten. General study results and limits: Shared CDR3 clonotype counts between two donors mainly tracked the product of their cloneset sizes, twins included.

This clonotype was counted at least ten times. Antigen unknown. The receptor's source is a woman aged 18 to 50 in good health. Material for sequencing was PBMCs.

Here the CDR3 reads CSATPGGNQPQHF. CDR3 DNA sequence: TGCAGTGCTACTCCGGGTGGCAATCAGCCCCAGCATTTT. This chain uses TRBV20-1 with TRBJ1-5; D ambiguous. V lost 4 bases and J 2 bases, leaving 9 bases between the germline ends. The CDR3 runs to 13 residues. In germline, CDR1 is DFQATT, CDR2 SNEGSKA (reference sequence).